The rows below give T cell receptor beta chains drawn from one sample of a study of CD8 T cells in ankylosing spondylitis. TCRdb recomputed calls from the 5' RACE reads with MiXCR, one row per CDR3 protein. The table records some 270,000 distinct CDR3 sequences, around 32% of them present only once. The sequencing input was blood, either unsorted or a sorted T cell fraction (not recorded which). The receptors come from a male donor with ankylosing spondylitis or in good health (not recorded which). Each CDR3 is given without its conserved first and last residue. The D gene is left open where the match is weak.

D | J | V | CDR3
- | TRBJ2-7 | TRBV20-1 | SARQAALYEQY
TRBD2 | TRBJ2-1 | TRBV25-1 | ASSDTLAGADNEQF
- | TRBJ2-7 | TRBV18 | ASSHNYEQY
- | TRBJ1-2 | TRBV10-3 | AISDSDTNYGYT
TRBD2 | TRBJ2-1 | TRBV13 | ASSLTSGGAFEQF
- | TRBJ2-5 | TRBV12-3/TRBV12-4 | ASSFTRKETQY
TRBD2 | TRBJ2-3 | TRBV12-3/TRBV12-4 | ASILGRGADTQY
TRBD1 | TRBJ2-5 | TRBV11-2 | ASRSLRDRKDTQY
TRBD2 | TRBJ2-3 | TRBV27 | ASSLEGLAGIDTQY
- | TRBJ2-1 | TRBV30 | AWSAERGNEQF